The clone carrying this T cell receptor beta chain appeared once. Trimming left V 4 bases short and J 2 bases short, with 9 bases between. The CDR3 is 13 amino acids. The V gene's germline CDR1 is MNHEY and CDR2 SMNVEV (reference sequence). The data were taken from a study of T cell changes during pregnancy in multiple sclerosis. Generated by immunoSEQ multiplex PCR, the TCRdb table keeps only in-frame clones and is missing some. The sample consists of about 120,000 clones, approximately 94% of them appearing once. This chain links TRBV27 with TRBJ2-7, with no clear D. Sample: peripheral blood, taken before pregnancy. This receptor was taken from a female donor with multiple sclerosis, enrolled in a pregnancy study. CDR3 sequence reads: CASSYSRTYEQYF. The CDR3 coding sequence is TGTGCCAGCAGTTATAGCAGAACCTACGAGCAGTACTTC.